These 23 T cell receptor beta chains originate from one sample sequenced in a study of control samples from healthy donors and cancer patients. Only in-frame clones appear in the TCRdb table, and some are missing; sequencing was by immunoSEQ multiplex PCR. Altogether 150,000 to 190,000 clones are present, over 85% being singletons, with the ten largest covering approximately 2.5%. The sample consisted of blood. These receptors were collected from a man over 45 in good health.

This clone was observed a few times. The chain is built from TRBV5-1 and TRBJ2-5; D is perhaps TRBD1 or TRBD2 (5 bases each). V lost 1 base, J lost 2 bases, and 15 bases lay in between. Germline V lookup: CDR1 SGHRS, CDR2 YFSETQ. CDR3 size: 16 residues. As DNA, the CDR3 is TGCGCCAGCAGCTTGTTGGGACCTGAAGCACAAGAGACCCAGTACTTC. It yields the protein CASSLLGPEAQETQYF.

This clone was seen a few times. The chain has TRBV5-1 and TRBJ1-2; TRBD1 might be the D (6 bases). Trimming removed 0 bases at V and 3 bases at J, with 9 bases between. The CDR3 contains 14 residues. Per the germline V gene, CDR1 is SGHRS and CDR2 is YFSETQ. CDR3 nucleotides: TGCGCCAGCAGCTTGGGGGGGCCTTACTATGGCTACACCTTC. Its protein product is CASSLGGPYYGYTF.

The chain combines TRBV30 with TRBJ1-3; tentative D call: TRBD1 (5 bases). CDR1 is GTSNPN and CDR2 is SVGIG in the germline V gene (reference sequence). This CDR3 region has 13 residues. V was trimmed by 1 base and J by 2 bases, leaving 6 bases between them. Here the CDR3 reads CAWSAGPGNTIYF. For the CDR3, the DNA is TGTGCCTGGAGTGCAGGGCCTGGAAACACCATATATTTT.

Remarks on this clone: Other nucleotide sequences from this sample produce the same CDR3. The gene calls are TRBV29-1 and TRBJ1-1; D ambiguous. CDR3 length: 11 residues. V lost 4 bases, J lost 2 bases, and 5 bases lay in between. In germline, CDR1 is SQVTM, CDR2 ANQGSEA. The CDR3 sequence is CSVAANTEAFF. The DNA for the CDR3 is TGCAGCGTTGCCGCTAACACTGAAGCTTTCTTT.

This sequence joins TRBV6-1 and TRBJ1-4, with TRBD1 identical over 9 bases. The CDR3 runs 16 residues. In germline, CDR1 is MNHNS, CDR2 SASEGT. The ends lost 0 bases at V and 7 bases at J; junction bases unmatched: 6. Written as DNA, the CDR3 is TGTGCCAGCAGTGAAGCGATTGGACAGGGGCTTGAAAAACTGTTTTTT. It is translated as CASSEAIGQGLEKLFF.

The gene calls are TRBV5-1 and TRBJ1-1; 7 bases align to TRBD1. The CDR3 consists of 14 residues. Germline V CDR1 and CDR2: SGHRS, YFSETQ. Trimming cost V 2 bases and J 4 bases; bases outside gene matches: 5. As DNA, the CDR3 is TGCGCCAGCAGCTTACAGGGGTGGAGCACTGAAGCTTTCTTT. Residues: CASSLQGWSTEAFF.

This clone has just one count. V is TRBV15 and J is TRBJ2-1, with TRBD1 matching over 10 bases. CDR3 length: 13 amino acids. With V trimmed by 4 bases and J by 8 bases, 2 bases remained unmatched. CDR1 is LNHNV and CDR2 is YYDKDF in the germline V gene (reference sequence). In DNA form, the CDR3 reads TGTGCCACCAGCACGGGACAGGGGTATGAGCAGTTCTTC. Encoded protein: CATSTGQGYEQFF.

J is TRBJ2-3 and V is TRBV18, with D uncertain. CDR1 KGHSH and CDR2 LQKENI come from the germline V gene. This CDR3 has 13 residues. V shed 4 bases and J shed 1 base, with 6 bases lying between them. Written as DNA, the CDR3 is TGTGCCAGCTCACGTGGGGGCACAGATACGCAGTATTTT. The encoded protein is CASSRGGTDTQYF.

The V and J genes are TRBV28 and TRBJ1-5; TRBD1 is a possible D gene (5 bases). The germline CDR1 and CDR2 sequences are MDHEN and SYDVKM. The CDR3 consists of 15 residues. The germline V and J ends were trimmed by 1 base and 6 bases, with 13 bases remaining between them. The CDR3 here is CASSLLFRVTQPQHF. The CDR3 coding sequence is TGTGCCAGCAGTTTATTGTTCAGGGTTACTCAGCCCCAGCATTTT.

The V call is TRBV27, the J call TRBJ2-7, with TRBD1 matching over 8 bases. The CDR3 is 15 amino acids. The germline CDR1 and CDR2 sequences are MNHEY and SMNVEV (reference sequence). V dropped 0 bases and J dropped 6; count of bases not matched to a gene: 7. The CDR3 protein is CASSLSGQGQVEQYF. CDR3 nucleotide sequence: TGTGCCAGCAGTTTATCCGGACAGGGTCAAGTCGAGCAGTACTTC.

The rearrangement uses TRBV28 and TRBJ1-2; possible D gene TRBD1, 6 bases. Germline V gene lookup returns CDR1 MDHEN and CDR2 SYDVKM. The V gene lost 5 bases and the J gene lost 1 base, with 17 bases spanning the gap. The CDR3 totals 16 residues. CDR3 residues: CASSPGGQNINYGYTF. As DNA, the CDR3 is TGTGCCAGCAGTCCGGGCGGACAGAACATTAACTATGGCTACACCTTC.

V and J are TRBV27 and TRBJ1-5; 7 positions match TRBD1. V lost 2 bases to trimming and J lost 0 bases; unmatched junction nucleotides: 7. CDR1 and CDR2 (germline): MNHEY, SMNVEV (reference sequence). This CDR3 is 17 amino acids long. CDR3 in DNA: TGTGCCAGCAGTTTAGTGTGGACAGGTTATAGCAATCAGCCCCAGCATTTT. As protein: CASSLVWTGYSNQPQHF.

The chain couples TRBV18 to TRBJ2-5; perhaps TRBD1 as D (6 bases). From germline, CDR1 is KGHSH and CDR2 LQKENI. Trimming took 3 bases from V and 1 from J, leaving 9 bases between them. The CDR3 extends over 14 amino acids. CDR3: CASSPRDTQETQYF. CDR3 coding DNA: TGTGCCAGCTCACCCCGGGACACCCAAGAGACCCAGTACTTC.

The CDR3 region has the DNA TGTGCCAGCCGGGCGAGCTCTGGAAACACCATATATTTT. This gives the protein CASRASSGNTIYF. The V and J genes are TRBV7-9 and TRBJ1-3; D not resolved. Looked up from germline, CDR1 is SEHNR and CDR2 is FQNEAQ (reference sequence). The germline V and J ends were trimmed by 8 bases and 0 bases, with 8 bases remaining between them. The CDR3 is 13 amino acids.

This clone appeared once. The chain joins TRBV6-1 to TRBJ1-1; D might be TRBD1 (6 bases). Per germline, CDR1 MNHNS and CDR2 SASEGT. Trimming removed 3 bases from V and 8 bases from J, with 13 bases in between. The CDR3 contains 13 residues. This CDR3 reads CASSEGKGTEAFF. For the CDR3, the DNA is TGTGCCAGCAGTGAGGGGAAAGGGACAGAAGCTTTCTTT.

J is TRBJ2-2 and V is TRBV11-2; unclear D gene. V dropped 0 bases and J dropped 9 bases, with 5 bases sitting between them. The CDR3 is 12 amino acids. Germline CDR1 SGHAT, CDR2 FQNNGV. In DNA form, the CDR3 reads TGTGCCAGCAGCTTAGAGGGGAGGGAGCTGTTTTTT. Its protein product is CASSLEGRELFF.

The V gene is TRBV15, the J gene TRBJ1-3; D remains unclear. Germline-derived CDR1 and CDR2 are LNHNV and YYDKDF (reference sequence). CDR3 length: 18 residues. V was trimmed by 5 bases and J by 0 bases, leaving 20 bases between them. CDR3 sequence (DNA): TGTGCCACCAGCGGACCCCCCGCGGGAACCTACTCTGGAAACACCATATATTTT. Its translation: CATSGPPAGTYSGNTIYF.

V gene TRBV25-1 combines with J gene TRBJ2-6; 12 bases map to TRBD1. Looked up from germline, CDR1 is MGHDK and CDR2 is SYGVNS. The CDR3 covers 17 residues. Trimming removed 3 bases from V and 2 bases from J; junction bases left unmatched: 2. This CDR3 is CASSDGTGGPGANVLTF. CDR3 nucleotides: TGTGCCAGCAGTGATGGGACAGGGGGCCCTGGGGCCAACGTCCTGACTTTC.

This chain connects TRBV30 to TRBJ1-5; D is unresolved. With 2 bases removed from V and 7 bases from J, the gap between germline ends came to 15 bases. Germline loops: CDR1 GTSNPN, CDR2 SVGIG (reference sequence). CDR3 length equals 14 residues. CDR3 sequence (DNA): TGTGCCTGGAGTTGGGATCAAACACGGCAGCCCCAGCATTTT. Translation: CAWSWDQTRQPQHF.

J is TRBJ2-5 and V is TRBV5-1; 11 nucleotides match TRBD1. V lost 6 bases, J lost 4 bases, and 2 bases stayed unmatched. Per germline, CDR1 SGHRS and CDR2 YFSETQ. This CDR3 spans 13 amino acids. The CDR3 loop is CASTGTGGETQYF. The CDR3 nucleotides are TGCGCCAGCACCGGGACAGGGGGAGAGACCCAGTACTTC.

This clone showed up just a few times. The chain recombines TRBV3-1 (or the pseudogene TRBV3-2) with TRBJ1-2; no reliable D call. Looked up from germline, CDR1 is LGHDT and CDR2 is YNNKEL (reference sequence). The V and J ends lost 1 base and 4 bases respectively, with 7 bases between them. There are 13 residues in the CDR3. The CDR3 nucleotides are TGTGCCAGCAGCCAAGCTGATCTCTATGGCTACACCTTC. This encodes CASSQADLYGYTF.

This clone appeared once. The chain recombines TRBV6-2 or TRBV6-3 with TRBJ2-6; TRBD2 matches at 8 bases. This CDR3 has 17 amino acids. Germline CDR1 reads MNHEY; CDR2 reads SVGEGT. V gave up 6 bases and J gave up 0 bases; unmatched junction bases: 7. Here the CDR3 DNA reads TGTGCCAGCAGCTCCGGGACTAGTAGCTCTGGGGCCAACGTCCTGACTTTC. Translated, it gives CASSSGTSSSGANVLTF.

The chain recombines TRBV2 with TRBJ2-5; 10 nucleotides align to TRBD2. The germline V gene encodes CDR1 SNHLY and CDR2 FYNNEI. J was trimmed by 5 bases and V by 2 bases; bases with no gene match: 8. The length of the CDR3 is 16 residues. The DNA of the CDR3 is TGTGCCAGCAGTGAAAGGAGCGGGAGGGCCTGGGAGACCCAGTACTTC. Its translation: CASSERSGRAWETQYF.